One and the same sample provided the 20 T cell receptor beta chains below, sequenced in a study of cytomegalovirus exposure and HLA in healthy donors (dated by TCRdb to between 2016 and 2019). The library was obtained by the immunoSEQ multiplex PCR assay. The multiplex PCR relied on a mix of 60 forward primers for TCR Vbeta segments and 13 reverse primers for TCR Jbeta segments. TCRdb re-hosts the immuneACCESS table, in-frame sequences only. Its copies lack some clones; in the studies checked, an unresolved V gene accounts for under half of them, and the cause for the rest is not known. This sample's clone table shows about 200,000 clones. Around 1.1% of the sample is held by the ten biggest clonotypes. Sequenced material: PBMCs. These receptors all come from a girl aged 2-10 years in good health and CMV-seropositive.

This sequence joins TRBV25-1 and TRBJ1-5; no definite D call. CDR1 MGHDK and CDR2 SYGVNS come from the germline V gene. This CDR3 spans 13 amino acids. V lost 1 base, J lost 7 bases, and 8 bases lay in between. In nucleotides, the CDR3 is TGTGCCAGCAGTGAATTAGGAGCCCAGCCCCAGCATTTT. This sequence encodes CASSELGAQPQHF.

This CDR3 is CSVGRNEQFF. The CDR3 nucleotides read TGCAGCGTTGGTCGGAATGAGCAGTTCTTC. The V gene is TRBV29-1, the J gene TRBJ2-1, with D hard to call. This CDR3 is 10 amino acids long. V lost 4 bases and J lost 7, with 5 bases in between. Per the germline V gene, CDR1 is SQVTM and CDR2 is ANQGSEA.

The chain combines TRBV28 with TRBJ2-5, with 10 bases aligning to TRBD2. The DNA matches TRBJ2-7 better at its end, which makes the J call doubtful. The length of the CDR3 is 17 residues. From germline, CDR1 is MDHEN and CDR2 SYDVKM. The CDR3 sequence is CASSLRPGTSGAYEQYF. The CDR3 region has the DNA TGTGCCAGCAGTTTACGGCCCGGTACTAGCGGGGCCTACGAGCAGTACTTC.

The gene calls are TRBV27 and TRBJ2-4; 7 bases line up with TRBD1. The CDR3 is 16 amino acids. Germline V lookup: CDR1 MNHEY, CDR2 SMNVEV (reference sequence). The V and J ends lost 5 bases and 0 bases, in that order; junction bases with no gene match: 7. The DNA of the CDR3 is TGTGCCAGCAGTAGACAGGGATCGTTAGCCAAAAACATTCAGTACTTC. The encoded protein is CASSRQGSLAKNIQYF.

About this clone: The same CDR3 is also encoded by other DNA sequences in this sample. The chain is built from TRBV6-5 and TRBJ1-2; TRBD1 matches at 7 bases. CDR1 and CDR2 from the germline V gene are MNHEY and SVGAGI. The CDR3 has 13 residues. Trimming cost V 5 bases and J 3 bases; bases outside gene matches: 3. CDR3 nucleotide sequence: TGTGCCAGCAGTCTGGGGACAGACTATGGCTACACCTTC. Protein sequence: CASSLGTDYGYTF.

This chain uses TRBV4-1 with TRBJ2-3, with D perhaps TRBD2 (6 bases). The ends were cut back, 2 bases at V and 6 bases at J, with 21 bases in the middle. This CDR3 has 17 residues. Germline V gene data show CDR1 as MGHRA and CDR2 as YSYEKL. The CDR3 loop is CASSQSTPFRAGDTQYF. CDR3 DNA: TGCGCCAGCAGCCAATCAACCCCGTTTCGGGCGGGGGATACGCAGTATTTT.

The chain's CDR3 is CASRRLAGGPEQYF. CDR3 bases: TGTGCCAGCAGACGACTAGCGGGAGGGCCCGAGCAGTACTTC. The chain links TRBV2 to TRBJ2-7; TRBD2 agrees at 14 bases. Germline values: CDR1 SNHLY, CDR2 FYNNEI. CDR3 length: 14 residues. The V gene end was trimmed by 6 bases and the J gene end by 6 bases; junction bases not matched to a gene: 4.

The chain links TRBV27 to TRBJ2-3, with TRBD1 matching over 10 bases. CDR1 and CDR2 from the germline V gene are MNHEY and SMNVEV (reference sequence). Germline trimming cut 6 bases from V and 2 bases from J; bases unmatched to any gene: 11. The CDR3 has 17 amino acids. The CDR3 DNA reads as TGTGCCAGCAGCAGGGACAGGGGAATCACACACACAGATACGCAGTATTTT. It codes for CASSRDRGITHTDTQYF.

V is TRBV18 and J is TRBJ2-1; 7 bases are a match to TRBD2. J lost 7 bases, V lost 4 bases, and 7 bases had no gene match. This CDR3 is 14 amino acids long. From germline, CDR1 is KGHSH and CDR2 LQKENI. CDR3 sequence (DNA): TGTGCCAGCTCACTCGGACTAGAGGGGAATGAGCAGTTCTTC. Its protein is CASSLGLEGNEQFF.

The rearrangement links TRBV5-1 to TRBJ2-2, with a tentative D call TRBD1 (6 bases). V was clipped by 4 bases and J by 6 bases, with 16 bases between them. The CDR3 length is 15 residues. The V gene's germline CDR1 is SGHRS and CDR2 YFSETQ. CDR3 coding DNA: TGCGCCAGCAGCGAATACAGGGAAGAAGCCGGGGAGCTGTTTTTT. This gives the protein CASSEYREEAGELFF.

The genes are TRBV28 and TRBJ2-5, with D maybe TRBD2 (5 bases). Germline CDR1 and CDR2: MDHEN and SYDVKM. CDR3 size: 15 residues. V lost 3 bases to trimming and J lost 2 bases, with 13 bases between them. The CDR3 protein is CASSFMGVWQETQYF. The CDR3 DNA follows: TGTGCCAGCAGTTTTATGGGAGTTTGGCAAGAGACCCAGTACTTC.

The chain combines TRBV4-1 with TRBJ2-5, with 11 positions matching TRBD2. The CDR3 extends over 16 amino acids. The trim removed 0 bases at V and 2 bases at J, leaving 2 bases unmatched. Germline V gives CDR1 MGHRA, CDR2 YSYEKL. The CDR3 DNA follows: TGCGCCAGCAGCCAAGAGACTAGCGGGGTTCAAGAGACCCAGTACTTC. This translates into CASSQETSGVQETQYF.

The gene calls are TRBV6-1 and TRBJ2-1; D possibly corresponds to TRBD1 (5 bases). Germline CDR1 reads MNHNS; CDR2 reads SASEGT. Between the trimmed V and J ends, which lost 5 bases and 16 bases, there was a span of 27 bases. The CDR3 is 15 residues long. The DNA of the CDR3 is TGTGCCAGCAGTACTCGATTGACAGCCTACAAGCCCCCATTCTTC. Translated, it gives CASSTRLTAYKPPFF.

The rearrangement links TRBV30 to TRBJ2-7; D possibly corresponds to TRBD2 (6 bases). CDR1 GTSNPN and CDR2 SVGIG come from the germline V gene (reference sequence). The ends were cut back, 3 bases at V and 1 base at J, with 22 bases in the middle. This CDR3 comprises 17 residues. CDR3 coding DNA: TGTGCCTGGAGCGCGGGACCTAAGGGCCTAGCTTCCTACGAGCAGTACTTC. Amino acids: CAWSAGPKGLASYEQYF. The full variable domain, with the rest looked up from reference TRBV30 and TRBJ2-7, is SQTIHQWPATLVQPVGSPLSLECTVEGTSNPNLYWYRQAAGRGLQLLFYSVGIGQISSEVPQNLSASRPQDRQFILSSKKLLLSDSGFYLCAWSAGPKGLASYEQYFGPGTRLTVT.

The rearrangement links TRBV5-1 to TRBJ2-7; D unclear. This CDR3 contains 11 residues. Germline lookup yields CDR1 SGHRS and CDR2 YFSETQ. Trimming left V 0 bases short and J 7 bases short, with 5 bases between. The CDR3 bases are TGCGCCAGCAGCTTGGTTCGGGAGCAGTACTTC. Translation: CASSLVREQYF.

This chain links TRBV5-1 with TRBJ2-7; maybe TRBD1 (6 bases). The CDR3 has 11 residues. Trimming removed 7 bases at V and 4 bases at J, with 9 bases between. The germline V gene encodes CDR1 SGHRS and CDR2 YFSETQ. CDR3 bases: TGCGCCAGCCGGGACATATACGAGCAGTACTTC. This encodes CASRDIYEQYF.

DNA for the CDR3: TGTGCCAGCAGCTTAGGACGCGGGACTAGCGGGAATGAGTTCTTC. Its protein product is CASSLGRGTSGNEFF. The genes are TRBV2 and TRBJ2-1; 13 positions match TRBD2. The length of the CDR3 is 15 residues. After removal of 6 bases from V and 14 bases from J, the junction contained 13 bases not matched to a gene. The germline gives CDR1 SNHLY, CDR2 FYNNEI.

The DNA of the CDR3 is TGTGCCAGCAGTTCATACAGGAGTTTCAATGAGCAGTTCTTC. Its translation is CASSSYRSFNEQFF. This rearrangement joins TRBV6-5 to TRBJ2-1; D may be TRBD1 (5 bases). Germline V lookup: CDR1 MNHEY, CDR2 SVGAGI. The V gene lost 4 bases and the J gene lost 6 bases, with 13 bases spanning the gap. The CDR3 spans 14 residues.

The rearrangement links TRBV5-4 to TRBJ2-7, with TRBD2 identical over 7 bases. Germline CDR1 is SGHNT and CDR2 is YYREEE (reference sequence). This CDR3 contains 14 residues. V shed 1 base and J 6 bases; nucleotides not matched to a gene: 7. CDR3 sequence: CASSLREGGGEQYF. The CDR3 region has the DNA TGTGCCAGCAGCTTGAGGGAGGGTGGGGGCGAGCAGTACTTC.

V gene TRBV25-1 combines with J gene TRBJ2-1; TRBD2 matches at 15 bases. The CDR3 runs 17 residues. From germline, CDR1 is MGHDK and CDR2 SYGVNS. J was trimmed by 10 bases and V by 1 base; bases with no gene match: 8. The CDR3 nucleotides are TGTGCCAGCAGTGAATCGGCCGCCGGGACTAGCGGGAGGGAGCAGTTCTTC. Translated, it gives CASSESAAGTSGREQFF. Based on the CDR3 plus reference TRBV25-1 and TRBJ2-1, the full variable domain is EADIYQTPRYLVIGTGKKITLECSQTMGHDKMYWYQQDPGMELHLIHYSYGVNSTEKGDLSSESTVSRIRTEHFPLTLESARPSHTSQYLCASSESAAGTSGREQFFGPGTRLTVL.